A single sample is the source of the 12 T cell receptor beta chains below, sequenced in a study of cytomegalovirus exposure and HLA in healthy donors. PCR involved 60 Vbeta and 13 Jbeta primers. The protocol was immunoSEQ multiplex PCR, while the TCRdb copy is restricted to in-frame clones and leaves out a portion. Of 100,000 to 150,000 clones in the sample, approximately 82% were seen once. Sequencing used PBMCs. These receptor sequences come from a man aged 35 to 55 in good health and CMV-seronegative.

This chain uses TRBV15 with TRBJ2-7; D may be TRBD2 (5 bases). There are 14 residues in the CDR3. Germline V gene sequence: CDR1 LNHNV, CDR2 YYDKDF (reference sequence). With 0 bases removed from V and 7 bases from J, the gap between germline ends came to 13 bases. CDR3 in amino acids: CATSRDPRVREQYF. The DNA of the CDR3 is TGTGCCACCAGCAGAGATCCGCGGGTTAGGGAGCAGTACTTC.

CDR3 region: CASSHQPGLAGYNEQFF. The CDR3 nucleotides read TGTGCCAGCAGCCACCAACCGGGACTAGCGGGATACAATGAGCAGTTCTTC. V gene TRBV7-9 combines with J gene TRBJ2-1, with 13 bases that match TRBD2. The CDR3 contains 17 residues. The germline CDR1 and CDR2 sequences are SEHNR and FQNEAQ (reference sequence). The J segment lost 4 bases and the V segment lost 5 bases, leaving 8 bases of the junction unmatched.

The chain couples TRBV30 to TRBJ1-1, with TRBD1 matching 12 bases. Germline CDR1 is GTSNPN and CDR2 is SVGIG (reference sequence). The CDR3 is 15 residues long. The junction had 2 bases not matched to a gene; V was cut back by 0 bases and J by 3 bases. DNA for the CDR3: TGTGCCTGGAGTGTAGGGACAGGGGGCTACACTGAAGCTTTCTTT. This gives the protein CAWSVGTGGYTEAFF. The whole variable domain, filled in from reference TRBV30 and TRBJ1-1, reads SQTIHQWPATLVQPVGSPLSLECTVEGTSNPNLYWYRQAAGRGLQLLFYSVGIGQISSEVPQNLSASRPQDRQFILSSKKLLLSDSGFYLCAWSVGTGGYTEAFFGQGTRLTVV.

V is TRBV7-6 and J is TRBJ2-1, with TRBD2 as a possible D gene (6 bases). In germline, CDR1 is SGHVS, CDR2 FNYEAQ. This CDR3 has 14 residues. The V and J ends lost 5 bases and 1 base respectively, with 9 bases between them. CDR3 loop: CASSPGGSYNEQFF. The CDR3 bases are TGTGCCAGCAGCCCCGGGGGTTCCTACAATGAGCAGTTCTTC.

The genes are TRBV6-1 and TRBJ1-1; a possible D gene is TRBD1 (5 bases). This CDR3 has 13 residues. The V end lost 4 bases, the J end lost 4 bases, and 10 bases lay between the germline ends. In germline, CDR1 is MNHNS, CDR2 SASEGT. CDR3 region: CASSVGGSTEAFF. Here the CDR3 DNA reads TGTGCCAGCAGTGTCGGGGGAAGCACTGAAGCTTTCTTT.

This chain joins TRBV7-3 and TRBJ1-5; TRBD1 agrees at 10 bases. This CDR3 is built from 18 residues. Looked up from germline, CDR1 is SGHTA and CDR2 is FQGTGA. V trimming: 5 bases; J trimming: 6 bases; junction bases outside the gene matches: 16. The CDR3: CASSAGKARDRGTQPQHF. The CDR3 DNA reads TGTGCCAGCAGCGCTGGTAAGGCCCGGGACAGGGGTACTCAGCCCCAGCATTTT.

The chain is built from TRBV5-1 and TRBJ2-5, with 11 bases matching TRBD2. CDR1 SGHRS and CDR2 YFSETQ come from the germline V gene. With V trimmed by 1 base and J by 2 bases, 4 bases remained unmatched. The CDR3 extends over 16 amino acids. The DNA for the CDR3 is TGCGCCAGCAGCTTGTCGGCTAGCGGGGGGCAAGAGACCCAGTACTTC. This codes for CASSLSASGGQETQYF.

The chain combines TRBV29-1 with TRBJ2-3; tentative D call: TRBD2 (6 bases). This CDR3 comprises 10 residues. Germline V gives CDR1 SQVTM, CDR2 ANQGSEA. Trimming cost V 7 bases and J 6 bases, with 8 bases left between them. The CDR3 DNA sequence: TGCAGCGCTGGGGGGGATACGCAGTATTTT. Translating it yields CSAGGDTQYF.

The chain carries TRBV7-9 and TRBJ2-7; 8 nucleotides line up with TRBD2. There are 16 residues in the CDR3. Trimming at V came to 4 bases and at J to 2 bases, leaving 10 bases not matched to a gene. Germline V CDR1 and CDR2: SEHNR, FQNEAQ (reference sequence). CDR3 in amino acids: CASSYQLAVQPYEQYF. In nucleotides, the CDR3 is TGTGCCAGCAGCTACCAACTAGCGGTCCAACCCTACGAGCAGTACTTC.

This rearrangement joins TRBV5-1 to TRBJ1-1; 10 positions agree with TRBD1. The CDR3 runs 13 residues. Germline loops: CDR1 SGHRS, CDR2 YFSETQ. J gave up 5 bases and V 7 bases, and 5 bases lay outside the gene matches. The CDR3: CASQDRGRTEAFF. The CDR3 DNA is TGCGCCAGCCAGGACAGGGGGAGGACTGAAGCTTTCTTT.

The rearrangement links TRBV10-3 to TRBJ2-7, with 9 bases that match TRBD1. In germline, CDR1 is ENHRY, CDR2 SYGVKD. The J segment lost 5 bases and the V segment lost 2 bases, leaving 7 bases of the junction unmatched. The CDR3 extends over 15 amino acids. The CDR3 reads CAISEPGQGIHEQYF. The CDR3 DNA reads TGTGCCATCAGTGAGCCTGGACAGGGGATACACGAGCAGTACTTC.

The chain is built from TRBV5-1 and TRBJ2-7, with TRBD2 matching 11 bases. Trimming took 4 bases from V and 7 from J; bases not matched to a gene: 10. The germline CDR1 and CDR2 sequences are SGHRS and YFSETQ. The CDR3 consists of 15 residues. The CDR3: CASSQEMGLAVEQYF. CDR3 DNA: TGCGCCAGCAGCCAGGAGATGGGACTAGCGGTAGAGCAGTACTTC.